This is a list of T cell receptor beta chains from one sample in a study of cytomegalovirus exposure and HLA in healthy donors. Sequencing used immunoSEQ multiplex PCR; TCRdb keeps in-frame clones, though not all of them. Here the sample spans approximately 200,000 clones, 90% to 95% being singletons. The sample taken for sequencing was PBMCs. These receptors were taken from a woman between 18 and 29 years old in good health and CMV-seronegative. Each CDR3 is given with its conserved first and last residue. Each record gives: V gene, J gene, CDR3 protein.

>TRBV6-1|TRBJ2-1
CASSVTSANEQFF
>TRBV27|TRBJ1-2
CASSTLGTGPFGYTF
>TRBV28|TRBJ2-2
CASNVARGIIGELFF
>TRBV19|TRBJ2-7
CASSLSRGSYEQYF
>TRBV19|TRBJ1-2
CASRVGRGRDGYTF
>TRBV25-1|TRBJ2-3
CASSDLTGFADTQYF
>TRBV9|TRBJ1-4
CASSARQGQNEKLFF
>TRBV9|TRBJ2-3
CASSVATGADTQYF
>TRBV10-2|TRBJ2-1
CASRLAGDNEQFF
>TRBV5-1|TRBJ2-3
CASSPGTGRATDTQYF
>TRBV27|TRBJ2-1
CASSFGLAGIGEQFF
>TRBV19|TRBJ1-2
CASSIVFREGANYGYTF
>TRBV28|TRBJ2-7
CASRRDNYEQYF
>TRBV7-9|TRBJ2-7
CASSDRESYEQYF
>TRBV27|TRBJ2-7
CASVSSSYEQYF
>TRBV6-1|TRBJ2-5
CASSESSGEGKETQYF
>TRBV19|TRBJ1-5
CASSINSDNSNQPQHF
>TRBV19|TRBJ2-3
CASQTGYTDTQYF
>TRBV19|TRBJ1-2
CASSPLEAVYGYTF
>TRBV30|TRBJ1-2
CAWRQGNYGYTF
>TRBV5-3|TRBJ1-2
CARSSYIRQGAQGYTF
>TRBV13|TRBJ1-1
CASSLVHGTGSEAFF
>TRBV7-8|TRBJ1-1
CASSLSFSTEAFF
>TRBV5-1|TRBJ2-2
CASSLARTSNTGELFF
>TRBV28|TRBJ2-1
CASQPRGRPSYNEQFF
>TRBV27|TRBJ2-6
CASSSRLAGADGANVLTF
>TRBV29-1|TRBJ2-3
CSVDSPSTDTQYF
>TRBV16|TRBJ2-7
CASSRDSDGTGKYEQYF
>TRBV29-1|TRBJ2-7
CSVDQGPYEQYF
>TRBV5-1|TRBJ2-3
CASSLVGLGQSTDTQYF
>TRBV20-1|TRBJ1-2
CSASPNYGYTF
>TRBV4-1|TRBJ1-3
CASSPAGGRPGNTIYF
>TRBV19|TRBJ1-2
CASSPRDSQAYGYTF
>TRBV6-1|TRBJ2-1
CASSEHPLTSGYNEQFF
>TRBV29-1|TRBJ1-4
CSVAWDRGNEKLFF
>TRBV30|TRBJ1-1
CAWRQGRGNTEAFF
>TRBV18|TRBJ2-7
CASSPRQGASLSSYEQYF
>TRBV28|TRBJ1-6
CASSLRGQGGNSPLHF
>TRBV11-2|TRBJ2-1
CASSSTSGRTYEQFF
>TRBV11-2|TRBJ1-1
CASSRGTGFEAFF
>TRBV6-4|TRBJ1-1
CASSTQVNTEAFF
>TRBV6-1|TRBJ1-2
CASSALDRANYGYTF
>TRBV7-3|TRBJ2-7
CASSLRRAGMGEQYF
>TRBV18|TRBJ1-3
CASSPYPTGPGNTIYF
>TRBV30|TRBJ1-1
CAWSPLYRGAFF
>TRBV19|TRBJ2-3
CASQGRGRGTDTQYF
>TRBV6-5|TRBJ2-7
CASAKIQGFNYEQYF
>TRBV4-1|TRBJ2-1
CASKREISYNEQFF
>TRBV30|TRBJ1-2
CAWKDTQGYTF
>TRBV28|TRBJ1-2
CASSLRGRGPYGYTF
>TRBV28|TRBJ1-1
CASAHSGVRTEAFF
>TRBV10-3|TRBJ2-2
CASRTSGNTGELFF
>TRBV27|TRBJ2-7
CASQLPGGQQYF
>TRBV28|TRBJ1-1
CASSFPAGITEAFF
>TRBV4-1|TRBJ1-2
CASSQDETESYGYTF